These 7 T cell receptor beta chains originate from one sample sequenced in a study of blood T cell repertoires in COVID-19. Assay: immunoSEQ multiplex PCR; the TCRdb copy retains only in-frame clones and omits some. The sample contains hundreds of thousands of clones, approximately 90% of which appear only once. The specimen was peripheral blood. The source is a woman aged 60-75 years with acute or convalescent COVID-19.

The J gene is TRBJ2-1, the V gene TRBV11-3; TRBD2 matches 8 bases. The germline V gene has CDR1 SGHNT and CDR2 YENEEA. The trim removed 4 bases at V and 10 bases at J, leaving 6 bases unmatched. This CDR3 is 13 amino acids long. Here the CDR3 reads CASSSLAGDEQFF. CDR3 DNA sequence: TGTGCCAGCAGCTCCCTAGCGGGTGACGAGCAGTTCTTC.

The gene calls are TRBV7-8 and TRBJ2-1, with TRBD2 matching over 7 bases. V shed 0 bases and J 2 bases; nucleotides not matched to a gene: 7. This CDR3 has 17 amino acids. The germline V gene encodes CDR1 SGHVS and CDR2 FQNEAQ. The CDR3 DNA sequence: TGTGCCAGCAGCTTAGCTAGGCTAGCGGTAGCCTACAATGAGCAGTTCTTC. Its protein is CASSLARLAVAYNEQFF.

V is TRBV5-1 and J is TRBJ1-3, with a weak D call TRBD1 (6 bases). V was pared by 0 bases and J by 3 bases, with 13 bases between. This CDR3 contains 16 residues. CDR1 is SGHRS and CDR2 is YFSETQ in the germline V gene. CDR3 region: CASSLAGNRVGNTIYF. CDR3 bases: TGCGCCAGCAGCTTGGCCGGGAACAGGGTTGGAAACACCATATATTTT.

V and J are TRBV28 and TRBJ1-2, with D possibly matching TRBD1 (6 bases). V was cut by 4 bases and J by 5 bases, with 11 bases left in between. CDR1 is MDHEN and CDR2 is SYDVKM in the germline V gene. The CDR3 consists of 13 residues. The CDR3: CASSSGDRYGYTF. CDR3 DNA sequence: TGTGCCAGCAGTTCAGGGGATAGGTATGGCTACACCTTC.

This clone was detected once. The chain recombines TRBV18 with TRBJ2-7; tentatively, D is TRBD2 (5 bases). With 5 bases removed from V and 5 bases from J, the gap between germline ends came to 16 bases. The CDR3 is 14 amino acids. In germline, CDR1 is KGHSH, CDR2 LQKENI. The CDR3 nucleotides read TGTGCCAGCTCAGCGAATAGCCTGGGAGACGAGCAGTACTTC. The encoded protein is CASSANSLGDEQYF.

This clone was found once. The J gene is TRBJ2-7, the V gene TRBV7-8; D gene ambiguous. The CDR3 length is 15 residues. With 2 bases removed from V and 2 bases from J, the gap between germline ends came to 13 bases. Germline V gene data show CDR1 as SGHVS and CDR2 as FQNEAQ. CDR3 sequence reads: CASSLLTDTTYEQYF. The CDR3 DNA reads TGTGCCAGCAGCTTACTGACTGATACCACCTACGAGCAGTACTTC.

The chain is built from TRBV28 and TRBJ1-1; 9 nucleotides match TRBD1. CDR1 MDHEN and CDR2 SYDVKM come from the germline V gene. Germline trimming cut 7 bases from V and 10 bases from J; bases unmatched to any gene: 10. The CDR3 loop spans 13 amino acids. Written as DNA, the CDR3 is TGTGCCAGCATCCAGGACAGGGGCGCAGCAGCTTTCTTT. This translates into CASIQDRGAAAFF.